This T cell receptor beta chain was sequenced for a study of T cells in Graves' hyperthyroidism and ophthalmopathy. Broader study findings: Clonotypes that were expanded in thyroid above 0.001 mostly appeared in blood too.

Germline CDR1 reads DFQATT; CDR2 reads SNEGSKA (reference sequence). The CDR3 loop spans 13 amino acids. The V gene end was trimmed by 2 bases and the J gene end by 5 bases; junction bases not matched to a gene: 5. The source material, RNA transcripts, was used to amplify TCR beta CDR3 regions. Carried out on the TCR CDR3, a first-round RT-PCR used the HTBI primer set. TCRdb re-called the multiplex PCR reads through MiXCR, storing one row per CDR3 protein. Here the sample spans about 350,000 distinct CDR3 sequences, roughly 14% being singletons. At least ten counts were recorded for this clonotype. Its antigen remains unknown. These patients, aged 18 to 65, had recently diagnosed hyperthyroidism lasting under 2 months.

What was sequenced was blood. V gene TRBV20-1 combines with J gene TRBJ1-1, with TRBD1 matching 7 bases. The source is a woman aged 25 to 39 with Graves' hyperthyroidism. CDR3 region: CSARQGGRTEAFF. The CDR3, as DNA: TGCAGTGCTAGACAGGGGGGGAGGACTGAAGCTTTCTTT.